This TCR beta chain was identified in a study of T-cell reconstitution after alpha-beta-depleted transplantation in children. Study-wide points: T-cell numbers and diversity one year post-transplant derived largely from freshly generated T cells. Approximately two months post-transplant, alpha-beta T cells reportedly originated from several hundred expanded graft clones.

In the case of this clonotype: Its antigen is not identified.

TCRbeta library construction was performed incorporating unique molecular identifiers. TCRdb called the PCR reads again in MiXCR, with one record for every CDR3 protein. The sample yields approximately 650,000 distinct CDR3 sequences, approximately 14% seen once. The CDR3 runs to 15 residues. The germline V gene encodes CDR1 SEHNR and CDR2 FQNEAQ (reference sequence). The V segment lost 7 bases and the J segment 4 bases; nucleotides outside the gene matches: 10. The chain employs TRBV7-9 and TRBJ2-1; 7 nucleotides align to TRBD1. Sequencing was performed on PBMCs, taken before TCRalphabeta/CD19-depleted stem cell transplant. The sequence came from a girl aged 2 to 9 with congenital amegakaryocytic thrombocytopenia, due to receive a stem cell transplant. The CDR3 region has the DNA TGTGCCAGCAATCCACAGGGGACCCTGTACAATGAGCAGTTCTTC. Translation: CASNPQGTLYNEQFF.